This is a list of T cell receptor beta chains from one sample in a study of control samples from healthy donors and cancer patients. The data were produced by immunoSEQ multiplex PCR, yet TCRdb's version contains in-frame clones alone and is incomplete. Among roughly 130,000 clones, 85% to 95% were seen once, and the ten largest hold more than 6.5%. Sequenced sample: blood. Receptor source: a man younger than 35 in good health. The CDR3 runs from the conserved cysteine through the conserved F or W. A D gene is named only where the DNA matches it firmly. Size values are once, few and many counts, or a class for expanded clones, and some rows have none.

>NA|TRBV6-5|14|TRBJ2-5|NA
TGTGCCAGCAGTCGGACTGGTAAGCAAGAGACCCAGTACTTC
CASSRTGKQETQYF
>NA|TRBV7-2|15|TRBJ1-6|NA
TGTGCCAGCAGGGACGACGGGGATTTTAATTCACCCCTCCACTTT
CASRDDGDFNSPLHF
>TRBD1|TRBV27|15|TRBJ2-5|NA
TGTGCCAGCAGTCCCCGGGACAGGGGAGGAGAGACCCAGTACTTC
CASSPRDRGGETQYF
>NA|TRBV5-1|14|TRBJ2-5|NA
TGCGCCAGCAGCTTGGGGGGGAGTCAAGAGACCCAGTACTTC
CASSLGGSQETQYF
>NA|TRBV18|14|TRBJ2-7|NA
TGTGCCAGCTCACCACCTGGGGATTTCTACGAGCAGTACTTC
CASSPPGDFYEQYF
>TRBD2|TRBV10-2|14|TRBJ2-1|NA
TGCGCCAGCAGGAAGCGGGGGGGTACGGATGAGCAGTTCTTC
CASRKRGGTDEQFF
>NA|TRBV19|14|TRBJ1-1|NA
TGTGCCAGTCTGACCGGGCCGATGAACACTGAAGCTTTCTTT
CASLTGPMNTEAFF
>NA|TRBV19|16|TRBJ1-2|NA
TGTGCCAGTCACCCTGGGGGAGCCAGGGGAAAAAATGGCTACACCTTC
CASHPGGARGKNGYTF
>TRBD1|TRBV11-2|18|TRBJ1-1|NA
TGTGCCAGCAGCTCTAGCTGGAACACGCGGGACAGGGGGAGATGGGCTTTCTTT
CASSSSWNTRDRGRWAFF
>NA|TRBV7-9|15|TRBJ2-7|NA
TGTGCCAGCAGTAGAGGGGCGGGCGCGTCTGTAAGGCAGTACTTC
CASSRGAGASVRQYF
>NA|TRBV5-1|15|TRBJ2-7|NA
TGCGCCAGCAGCCCCCCGGGCCCCGCGGACTACGAGCAGTACTTC
CASSPPGPADYEQYF
>NA|TRBV7-5|13|TRBJ1-1|NA
TGTGTCAGAAGCCCTACAGAGTGCCCTGAAGCTTTCTTT
CVRSPTECPEAFF
>NA|TRBV2|10|TRBJ1-2|NA
TGTGCCAGCAGTGAGGTTGGCTACACCTTC
CASSEVGYTF
>NA|TRBV3-1/TRBV3-2|13|TRBJ2-7|NA
TGTGCCAGCAGCCAAGCCCCCACCGACGAGCAGTACTTC
CASSQAPTDEQYF
>TRBD1|TRBV6-6|17|TRBJ1-3|NA
TGTGCCAGCAGTCAGGGGGTGGGTAGATTCTCTGGAAACACCATATATTTT
CASSQGVGRFSGNTIYF
>NA|TRBV11-1|15|TRBJ2-5|NA
TGTGCCAGCAGCTTAGGGATGGAACTTCAAGAGACCCAGTACTTC
CASSLGMELQETQYF
>TRBD1|TRBV7-2|18|TRBJ1-5|NA
TGTGCCAGCAGCTTACTAGGGGGCGCCGGGGGGAGCAATCAGCCCCAGCATTTT
CASSLLGGAGGSNQPQHF
>NA|TRBV11-3|11|TRBJ1-1|NA
TGTGCCAGCAGGTCCAGGCCAGAAGCTTTCTTT
CASRSRPEAFF
>NA|TRBV20-1|11|TRBJ1-2|NA
TGCAGTGCGAGACAGAACTATGGCTACACCTTC
CSARQNYGYTF
>TRBD2|TRBV27|17|TRBJ2-3|NA
TGTGCCAGCAGTTTATTGGCCCGCGGGGGGTGGGAAGATACGCAGTATTTT
CASSLLARGGWEDTQYF
>NA|TRBV5-1|16|TRBJ2-7|NA
TGCGCCAGCAGCCATTCCATACGGGGGAGCTCCTACGAGCAGTACTTC
CASSHSIRGSSYEQYF
>NA|TRBV10-2|14|TRBJ2-1|NA
TGCGCCAGCAGTCGGCGGGTCGGCAGCGATGAGCAGTTCTTC
CASSRRVGSDEQFF
>NA|TRBV5-6|17|TRBJ1-1|NA
TGTGCCAGCAGCTTGGGCGTGGGAACAGGGTTGGCCACTGAAGCTTTCTTT
CASSLGVGTGLATEAFF
>NA|TRBV5-5|14|TRBJ2-3|NA
TGTGCCAGCAGCTCACAGACTAGCACAGATACGCAGTATTTT
CASSSQTSTDTQYF
>TRBD1|TRBV19|14|TRBJ1-2|few
TGTGCCAGTAGGGTTCAAGGGGGCTCACATGGCTACACCTTC
CASRVQGGSHGYTF
>NA|TRBV6-1|16|TRBJ1-1|NA
TGTGCCAGCAGTGAAGAGGCAGGGCGGGGGTACACTGAAGCTTTCTTT
CASSEEAGRGYTEAFF
>NA|TRBV6-5|15|TRBJ1-5|NA
TGTGCCAGCAGCGATGACCCCTTTGGGTATCAGCCCCAGCATTTT
CASSDDPFGYQPQHF
>NA|TRBV10-3|15|TRBJ1-1|NA
TGTGCCGCCGGCCGTGGTGTGGCGGGAGGGACTGAAGCTTTCTTT
CAAGRGVAGGTEAFF
>NA|TRBV6-6|13|TRBJ1-2|NA
TGTGCCAGCAGTTACCAGACGGATCCGGGCTACACCTTC
CASSYQTDPGYTF